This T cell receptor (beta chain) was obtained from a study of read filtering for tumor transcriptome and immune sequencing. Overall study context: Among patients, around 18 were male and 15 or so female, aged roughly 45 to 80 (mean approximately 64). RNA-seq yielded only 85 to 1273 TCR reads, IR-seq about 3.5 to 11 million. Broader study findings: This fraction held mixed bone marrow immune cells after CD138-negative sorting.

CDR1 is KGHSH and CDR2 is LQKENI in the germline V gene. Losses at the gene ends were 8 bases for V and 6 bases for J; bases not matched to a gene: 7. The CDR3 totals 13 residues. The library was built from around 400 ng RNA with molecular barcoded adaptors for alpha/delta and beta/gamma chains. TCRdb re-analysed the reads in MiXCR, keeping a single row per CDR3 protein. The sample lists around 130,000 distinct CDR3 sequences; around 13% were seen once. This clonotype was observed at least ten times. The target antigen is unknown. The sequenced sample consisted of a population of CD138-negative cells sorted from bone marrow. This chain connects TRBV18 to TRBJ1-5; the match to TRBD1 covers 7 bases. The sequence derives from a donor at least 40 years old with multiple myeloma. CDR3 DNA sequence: TGTGCCAGCCAAAGGGGGCTGGGTCAGCCCCAGCATTTT. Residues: CASQRGLGQPQHF.